These 30 T cell receptor beta chains came from one sample sequenced in a study of T cell changes during pregnancy in multiple sclerosis. The repertoire was sequenced with immunoSEQ multiplex PCR; TCRdb's copy has only in-frame clones and lacks some. In the table there are 55,000 to 80,000 clones, about 94% of which are singletons. The material sequenced was CD8+ T cells from peripheral blood mononuclear cells, taken in the second trimester of pregnancy. All receptors derive from a female donor with multiple sclerosis, enrolled in a pregnancy study.

The chain employs TRBV25-1 and TRBJ2-3; weak D call: TRBD2 (5 bases). V lost 3 bases and J 3 bases, leaving 13 bases between the germline ends. Germline loops: CDR1 MGHDK, CDR2 SYGVNS. This CDR3 has 15 amino acids. CDR3 region: CASSESGNPTDTQYF. CDR3 DNA: TGTGCCAGCAGTGAGTCCGGGAATCCGACAGATACGCAGTATTTT.

The chain couples TRBV27 to TRBJ2-1, with D possibly TRBD1 on 7 matching bases. The V gene lost 5 bases and the J gene lost 5 bases, with 13 bases spanning the gap. This CDR3 region has 14 residues. CDR1 and CDR2 from the germline V gene are MNHEY and SMNVEV (reference sequence). The CDR3 is CASSQGGPNNEQFF. For the CDR3, the DNA is TGTGCCAGCAGTCAGGGGGGACCTAACAATGAGCAGTTCTTC.

This clone was seen more than once but under ten times. This sequence joins TRBV6-4 and TRBJ2-1, with TRBD1 identical over 7 bases. After removal of 3 bases from V and 0 bases from J, the junction contained 2 bases not matched to a gene. Germline CDR1 MRHNA, CDR2 SNTAGT. The CDR3 loop spans 15 amino acids. The CDR3 nucleotides are TGTGCCAGCAGTGAGGCAGGGGGCTCCTACAATGAGCAGTTCTTC. Its translation is CASSEAGGSYNEQFF.

J is TRBJ2-3 and V is TRBV7-3, with D tentatively TRBD2 (6 bases). V was clipped by 5 bases and J by 3 bases, with 15 bases between them. The CDR3 is 15 amino acids. The germline V gene has CDR1 SGHTA and CDR2 FQGTGA. This CDR3 reads CASSPAGDFTDTQYF. In DNA form, the CDR3 reads TGTGCCAGCAGCCCAGCCGGGGACTTTACAGATACGCAGTATTTT.

The chain recombines TRBV5-6 with TRBJ2-7, with 7 bases matching TRBD1. The CDR3 extends over 14 amino acids. The germline CDR1 and CDR2 sequences are SGHDT and YYEEEE. V was pared by 3 bases and J by 5 bases, with 8 bases of the junction left unmatched. The CDR3 region is CASSWGPTGNEQYF. The CDR3 DNA reads TGTGCCAGCAGCTGGGGTCCGACAGGGAACGAGCAGTACTTC.

This sequence joins TRBV27 and TRBJ2-1; TRBD2 matches 10 bases. Germline trimming cut 4 bases from V and 9 bases from J; bases unmatched to any gene: 21. The CDR3 is 19 residues long. Germline-derived CDR1 and CDR2 are MNHEY and SMNVEV (reference sequence). CDR3 sequence (DNA): TGTGCCAGCAGTTCCTCGGTTAGCGGGAGGCTACCCATTAACAGTGAGCAGTTCTTC. As protein: CASSSSVSGRLPINSEQFF.

This clone was detected once. The chain uses TRBV7-6 and TRBJ2-3; 10 nucleotides line up with TRBD2. The CDR3 is 16 amino acids. Germline CDR1 and CDR2: SGHVS and FNYEAQ. V lost 2 bases to trimming and J lost 3 bases; unmatched junction nucleotides: 5. This CDR3 is CASSLSSGSWTDTQYF. The DNA of the CDR3 is TGTGCCAGCAGCTTATCTAGCGGGAGTTGGACAGATACGCAGTATTTT.

The chain links TRBV27 to TRBJ2-1; possible D gene TRBD1, 5 bases. The V and J ends lost 5 bases and 1 base respectively, with 12 bases between them. This CDR3 comprises 15 residues. The germline gives CDR1 MNHEY, CDR2 SMNVEV (reference sequence). CDR3 protein: CASSPGHLSYNEQFF. The CDR3 nucleotides are TGTGCCAGCAGTCCAGGACACCTTTCCTACAATGAGCAGTTCTTC.

The gene calls are TRBV9 and TRBJ2-3; 9 bases line up with TRBD1. The CDR3 sequence is 15 residues long. After removal of 0 bases from V and 4 bases from J, the junction contained 3 bases not matched to a gene. Germline loops: CDR1 SGDLS, CDR2 YYNGEE. The DNA for the CDR3 is TGTGCCAGCAGCGTAGGGACAGGGGTGCCAGATACGCAGTATTTT. Translation: CASSVGTGVPDTQYF.

The rearrangement links TRBV10-3 to TRBJ2-5; TRBD2 matches at 12 bases. The CDR3 runs to 17 residues. Per the germline V gene, CDR1 is ENHRY and CDR2 is SYGVKD. Trimming took 8 bases from V and 1 from J; bases not matched to a gene: 11. CDR3 sequence reads: CAIAATKLAGGQETQYF. As DNA, the CDR3 is TGTGCCATCGCCGCTACCAAACTAGCGGGAGGCCAAGAGACCCAGTACTTC.

This chain connects TRBV5-6 to TRBJ2-1; 10 bases are a match to TRBD2. From germline, CDR1 is SGHDT and CDR2 YYEEEE. J was trimmed by 8 bases and V by 0 bases; bases with no gene match: 5. This CDR3 has 15 residues. The CDR3 DNA reads TGTGCCAGCAGCTTGGCTAGCGGGAGTTCGGATGAGCAGTTCTTC. Translation gives CASSLASGSSDEQFF.

The chain carries TRBV16 and TRBJ2-2, with 8 bases lining up with TRBD1. CDR1 is KGHSY and CDR2 is FQNENV in the germline V gene. V gave up 0 bases and J gave up 4 bases; unmatched junction bases: 4. The CDR3 is made up of 16 amino acids. The CDR3 DNA follows: TGTGCCAGCAGCCAATCGGACAGGGCGGTCACCGGGGAGCTGTTTTTT. This codes for CASSQSDRAVTGELFF.

This chain joins TRBV7-9 and TRBJ2-7; maybe TRBD1 (6 bases). Germline CDR1 SEHNR, CDR2 FQNEAQ (reference sequence). V was cut by 2 bases and J by 5 bases, with 16 bases left in between. CDR3 length equals 15 residues. CDR3 loop: CASSLPMDSGHEQYF. The CDR3 bases are TGTGCCAGCAGCTTACCGATGGACAGTGGACACGAGCAGTACTTC. The variable domain in full, completed from reference TRBV7-9 and TRBJ2-7, reads DTGVSQNPRHKITKRGQNVTFRCDPISEHNRLYWYRQTLGQGPEFLTYFQNEAQLEKSRLLSDRFSAERPKGSFSTLEIQRTEQGDSAMYLCASSLPMDSGHEQYFGPGTRLTVT.

The chain uses TRBV6-1 and TRBJ1-5; D is possibly TRBD1 (6 bases). V gave up 0 bases and J gave up 2 bases, with 11 bases separating them. Germline V gives CDR1 MNHNS, CDR2 SASEGT. This CDR3 is 16 amino acids long. CDR3 in DNA: TGTGCCAGCAGTGAAGCGGCAGGGGATGGCAATCAGCCCCAGCATTTT. Encoded protein: CASSEAAGDGNQPQHF.

This rearrangement joins TRBV7-9 to TRBJ2-5; tentatively, D is TRBD1 (5 bases). Per germline, CDR1 SEHNR and CDR2 FQNEAQ (reference sequence). There are 14 residues in the CDR3. V was cut by 5 bases and J by 5 bases, with 15 bases left in between. The DNA for the CDR3 is TGTGCCAGCAGCCCCAGGCAGGGTCCGGAGACCCAGTACTTC. Translating gives CASSPRQGPETQYF.

The J gene is TRBJ2-5, the V gene TRBV9; TRBD2 might be the D (5 bases). CDR1 is SGDLS and CDR2 is YYNGEE in the germline V gene. V lost 0 bases to trimming and J lost 1 base, with 10 bases between them. CDR3 length equals 15 residues. CDR3 region: CASSVGNSAQETQYF. The DNA for the CDR3 is TGTGCCAGCAGCGTAGGAAATAGCGCCCAAGAGACCCAGTACTTC.

The rearrangement uses TRBV5-4 and TRBJ2-1; TRBD2 matches 7 bases. The CDR3 contains 16 residues. The ends lost 4 bases at V and 6 bases at J; junction bases unmatched: 13. Germline V lookup: CDR1 SGHNT, CDR2 YYREEE (reference sequence). CDR3 in amino acids: CASSLVAGALGNEQFF. DNA for the CDR3: TGTGCCAGCAGCCTGGTAGCGGGTGCGCTGGGCAATGAGCAGTTCTTC.

This chain uses TRBV6-5 with TRBJ1-2; possible D gene TRBD1, 5 bases. The CDR3 covers 15 residues. CDR1 MNHEY and CDR2 SVGAGI come from the germline V gene. Trimming cost V 3 bases and J 4 bases, with 15 bases left between them. As DNA, the CDR3 is TGTGCCAGCAGTTATCGGCGAGACAGCTTCTATGGCTACACCTTC. Translated: CASSYRRDSFYGYTF.

The rearrangement joins TRBV11-3 to TRBJ1-5; D is undetermined. The CDR3 length is 16 residues. Trimming took 0 bases from V and 4 from J, leaving 13 bases between them. Germline values: CDR1 SGHNT, CDR2 YENEEA. The CDR3, as DNA: TGTGCCAGCAGCTTAGACGTACGCGGGGAAAATCAGCCCCAGCATTTT. Its translation: CASSLDVRGENQPQHF.

The rearrangement uses TRBV28 and TRBJ2-7, with D possibly TRBD1 on 6 matching bases. This CDR3 has 15 residues. CDR1 and CDR2 (germline): MDHEN, SYDVKM. V was shortened by 5 bases and J by 4 bases, with 18 bases between the two germline ends. The CDR3 bases are TGTGCCAGCAGTGAGGACCAGGGGCCAGGGTACGAGCAGTACTTC. It yields the protein CASSEDQGPGYEQYF.

J is TRBJ2-7 and V is TRBV21-1; TRBD2, as called in the table, went unchecked against the DNA. TRBV21-1 is given as a pseudogene. The CDR3 runs to 12 residues. The CDR3 here is CASSGTSGRNNF. The CDR3 DNA is TGTGCCAGCAGCGGGACTAGCGGGAGGAACAACTTC.

The rearrangement links TRBV7-6 to TRBJ1-1; TRBD1 agrees at 9 bases. The ends lost 3 bases at V and 8 bases at J; junction bases unmatched: 4. This CDR3 comprises 13 residues. Per germline, CDR1 SGHVS and CDR2 FNYEAQ. The CDR3 region is CASSLTGGKEAFF. CDR3 sequence (DNA): TGTGCCAGCAGCTTGACAGGGGGAAAAGAAGCTTTCTTT. Full variable domain (remainder filled in from reference TRBV7-6 and TRBJ1-1): GAGVSQSPRYKVTKRGQDVALRCDPISGHVSLYWYRQALGQGPEFLTYFNYEAQQDKSGLPNDRFSAERPEGSISTLTIQRTEQRDSAMYRCASSLTGGKEAFFGQGTRLTVV.

This sequence joins TRBV5-4 and TRBJ2-5, with 12 bases fitting TRBD1. V shed 3 bases, J shed 5 bases, and the junction held 8 bases outside the gene matches. The CDR3 has 16 residues. Germline V gene lookup returns CDR1 SGHNT and CDR2 YYREEE (reference sequence). The CDR3 sequence: CASSSGTGGAWETQYF. In nucleotides, the CDR3 is TGTGCCAGCAGCTCCGGGACAGGGGGCGCTTGGGAGACCCAGTACTTC.

The genes are TRBV6-6 and TRBJ1-1; D gene uncertain. CDR3 size: 13 residues. Trimming stripped 2 bases from V and 3 bases from J, with 7 bases between. Germline V lookup: CDR1 MNHNY, CDR2 SVGAGI (reference sequence). This CDR3 is CASSYQDYTEAFF. The CDR3 nucleotides read TGTGCCAGCAGTTACCAGGACTACACTGAAGCTTTCTTT.

By its share, this clone is medium-sized (0.01 to 0.1%). This chain uses TRBV2 with TRBJ1-1; TRBD1 agrees at 7 bases. V was pared by 0 bases and J by 8 bases, with 3 bases of the junction left unmatched. The CDR3 is 13 amino acids. The germline V gene has CDR1 SNHLY and CDR2 FYNNEI. The CDR3 DNA follows: TGTGCCAGCAGTGAAGCAGGGGGCCGGGAAGCTTTCTTT. This gives the protein CASSEAGGREAFF.

CDR3 in amino acids: CASSGTGGAGANVLTF. Written as DNA, the CDR3 is TGTGCCAGCAGTGGGACAGGGGGCGCTGGGGCCAACGTCCTGACTTTC. The V call is TRBV6-4, the J call TRBJ2-6; 11 nucleotides match TRBD1. This CDR3 comprises 16 residues. Germline V gene lookup returns CDR1 MRHNA and CDR2 SNTAGT. After removal of 4 bases from V and 2 bases from J, the junction contained 1 base not matched to a gene.

The CDR3 protein is CASSLTGTGDNEQFF. The CDR3 nucleotides are TGTGCCAGCAGTTTGACCGGGACAGGGGACAATGAGCAGTTCTTC. The chain combines TRBV2 with TRBJ2-1; 10 nucleotides match TRBD1. J gave up 5 bases and V 5 bases, and 6 bases lay outside the gene matches. This CDR3 is 15 amino acids long. The germline gives CDR1 SNHLY, CDR2 FYNNEI.

The V gene is TRBV4-1, the J gene TRBJ1-2; D is unresolved. This CDR3 has 12 residues. The germline V gene encodes CDR1 MGHRA and CDR2 YSYEKL. Trimming removed 2 bases from V and 7 bases from J, with 8 bases in between. This chain's CDR3 is CASSQIGGGYTF. CDR3 nucleotides: TGCGCCAGCAGCCAAATAGGCGGTGGCTACACCTTC.

The chain joins TRBV30 to TRBJ2-2; TRBD2 aligns across 7 bases. Germline assignment: CDR1 GTSNPN and CDR2 SVGIG (reference sequence). CDR3 length equals 15 residues. With 3 bases clipped from V and 3 bases from J, the junction kept 7 bases outside the gene matches. CDR3 DNA sequence: TGTGCCTGGAGCCGACTAGCTGGGGACACCGGGGAGCTGTTTTTT. It specifies CAWSRLAGDTGELFF. Drawing the rest from reference TRBV30 and TRBJ2-2, the complete variable domain is SQTIHQWPATLVQPVGSPLSLECTVEGTSNPNLYWYRQAAGRGLQLLFYSVGIGQISSEVPQNLSASRPQDRQFILSSKKLLLSDSGFYLCAWSRLAGDTGELFFGEGSRLTVL.

The DNA for the CDR3 is TGCGCCAGCAGTCTACAGGGGTTGAACACTGAAGCTTTCTTT. Translation: CASSLQGLNTEAFF. The V and J genes are TRBV10-2 and TRBJ1-1, with 7 bases lining up with TRBD1. This CDR3 has 14 amino acids. After removal of 5 bases from V and 0 bases from J, the junction contained 3 bases not matched to a gene. Looked up from germline, CDR1 is WSHSY and CDR2 is SAAADI.